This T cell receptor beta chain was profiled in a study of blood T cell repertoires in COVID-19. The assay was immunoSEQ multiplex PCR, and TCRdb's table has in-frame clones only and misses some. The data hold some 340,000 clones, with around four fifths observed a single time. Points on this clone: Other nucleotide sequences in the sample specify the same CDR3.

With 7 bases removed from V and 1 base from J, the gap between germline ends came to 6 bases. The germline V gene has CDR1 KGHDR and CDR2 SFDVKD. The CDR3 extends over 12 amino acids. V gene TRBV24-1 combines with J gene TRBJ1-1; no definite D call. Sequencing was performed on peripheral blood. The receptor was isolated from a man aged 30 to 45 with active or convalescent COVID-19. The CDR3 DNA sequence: TGTGCCACCAGGGGAGGGAACACTGAAGCTTTCTTT. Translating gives CATRGGNTEAFF.